This is a list of T cell receptor beta chains from one sample in a study of response to subunit inactivated influenza vaccine. TCRdb used MiXCR to reprocess the RT-PCR reads, holding one entry per CDR3 protein. Here the sample spans 150,000 to 200,000 distinct CDR3 sequences, around 10% being singletons. The specimen was CD8+ T cells sorted from PBMCs, collected about 24 months after vaccination. These receptors originate from a man aged 50-75 years who received an inactivated influenza vaccine. Each CDR3 is given with its conserved first and last residue. Clone size is shown for a subset of rows, as once, few, many or a class of expanded clone.

clone_size,j_call,v_call,cdr3_aa
few,TRBJ1-1,TRBV7-9,CASSHQNGGVPEAFF
many,TRBJ2-1,TRBV6-5,CASSSVRLASLNEQFF
many,TRBJ2-1,TRBV11-2,CASIGSGYNEQFF
few,TRBJ2-3,TRBV7-9,CASSRLTVNTDTQYF
many,TRBJ2-6,TRBV28,CASSFRGLPSGANVLTF
many,TRBJ2-7,TRBV29-1,CSVVAGAYEQYF
-,TRBJ2-1,TRBV27,CASSSGTGEYNEQFF
few,TRBJ1-2,TRBV6-1,CASSPYRVVGYGYTF
-,TRBJ2-1,TRBV4-3,CASSQWTSGVNAYNEQFF
-,TRBJ2-3,TRBV2,CASSVPRVGQPDTQYF
many,TRBJ1-5,TRBV12-3/TRBV12-4,CASSLSGSNQPQHF
many,TRBJ2-7,TRBV16,CASSQWLAGAGESEQYF
-,TRBJ1-4,TRBV7-9,CASSSSDLLEKLFF
few,TRBJ1-3,TRBV14,CASSQIGGRGRLSGNTIYF
-,TRBJ2-2,TRBV6-1,CASRLRQGRSTGELFF
many,TRBJ2-1,TRBV5-1,CASSGGGDSYNEQFF
many,TRBJ1-5,TRBV28,CASSLWGQGNNQPQHF
few,TRBJ2-1,TRBV4-3,CASSQGGLAGNEQFF
many,TRBJ1-1,TRBV12-3/TRBV12-4,CASSFGQPNTEAFF
few,TRBJ2-5,TRBV15,CATSSGSGTGETQYF
-,TRBJ2-1,TRBV2,CASSETDRVPYNEQFF
-,TRBJ2-3,TRBV7-9,CASSRTSGSDTQYF
-,TRBJ2-2,TRBV4-3,CASSPRTSEANTGELFF
few,TRBJ2-7,TRBV27,CASSSISSYEQYF
-,TRBJ2-1,TRBV15,CATSRLQSGGDNEQFF
many,TRBJ2-7,TRBV11-2,CASSPSGDRGLAGAYEQYF
-,TRBJ1-1,TRBV29-1,CSVEAGPGGLNTEAFF
-,TRBJ2-3,TRBV29-1,CSVDGRADTQYF
-,TRBJ2-1,TRBV4-3,CASSQVYLFVDEQFF
-,TRBJ2-7,TRBV28,CASSLFGRSYEQYF
few,TRBJ2-7,TRBV27,CASSPNRGSGQYF
-,TRBJ2-2,TRBV20-1,CSARDSSGRAPGELFF
once,TRBJ2-3,TRBV12-3/TRBV12-4,CACSFPLGRIISSTDTQYF
-,TRBJ2-1,TRBV21-1,CASSKEERGRLFNEQFF
many,TRBJ1-6,TRBV4-1,CASDPLAGDSPLHF
few,TRBJ2-7,TRBV27,CASSLSSLPYEQYF
few,TRBJ2-5,TRBV7-8,CASSVGLYQETQYF